What follows are 11 T cell receptor beta chains derived from one specimen sequenced in a study of neurological immune-mediated disorders. From the 5' RACE reads, TCRdb called clonotypes with MiXCR, one entry per CDR3 protein. The top ten clones hold more than 2% of a sample with more than 60,000 distinct CDR3 sequences, 3% to 4% of them seen once. Sequenced sample: PBMCs. The receptors were sampled from a woman between 45 and 60 years old with multiple sclerosis.

This clonotype was recorded many times. The CDR3 DNA sequence: TGTGCCAGCAGCTTAGATACCGCGGTCTCCTACGAGCAGTACTTC. As protein: CASSLDTAVSYEQYF. V and J are TRBV11-2 and TRBJ2-7; D is uncertain. The CDR3 consists of 15 residues. From germline, CDR1 is SGHAT and CDR2 FQNNGV. V was cut by 0 bases and J by 0 bases, with 9 bases left in between.

The chain has TRBV7-3 and TRBJ2-5, with TRBD2 matching 14 bases. Germline V lookup: CDR1 SGHTA, CDR2 FQGTGA. Trimming cost V 4 bases and J 1 base; bases outside gene matches: 2. This CDR3 is 16 amino acids long. For the CDR3, the DNA is TGTGCCAGCAGCTCCGGGACTAGCGGGGGCCAAGAGACCCAGTACTTC. Translation: CASSSGTSGGQETQYF.

V usage is TRBV7-2 and J usage is TRBJ2-4, with 7 positions matching TRBD1. Germline V CDR1 and CDR2: SGHTA, FQGNSA. V was pared by 3 bases and J by 0 bases, with 5 bases of the junction left unmatched. The CDR3 has 16 amino acids. The CDR3 loop is CASSLGQSLAKNIQYF. The DNA of the CDR3 is TGTGCCAGCAGCTTGGGACAGTCGCTAGCCAAAAACATTCAGTACTTC.

This clonotype was recorded at least ten times. The V call is TRBV5-1, the J call TRBJ1-2; D not resolved. V was clipped by 2 bases and J by 2 bases, with 13 bases between them. Germline CDR1 reads SGHRS; CDR2 reads YFSETQ. The CDR3 spans 15 residues. The CDR3 loop reads CASSFDRDLNYGYTF. CDR3 in DNA: TGCGCCAGCAGCTTTGATCGGGATCTGAACTATGGCTACACCTTC. Using reference TRBV5-1 and TRBJ1-2 for the parts outside the CDR3, the full variable domain is KAGVTQTPRYLIKTRGQQVTLSCSPISGHRSVSWYQQTPGQGLQFLFEYFSETQRNKGNFPGRFSGRQFSNSRSEMNVSTLELGDSALYLCASSFDRDLNYGYTFGSGTRLTVV.

The sample holds many counts of this clonotype. CDR3 loop: CSVEYGTVNTEAFF. The DNA for the CDR3 is TGCAGCGTTGAATATGGGACAGTGAACACTGAAGCTTTCTTT. The chain employs TRBV29-1 and TRBJ1-1; 7 bases are shared with TRBD1. V shed 2 bases and J 0 bases; nucleotides not matched to a gene: 3. The CDR3 loop spans 14 amino acids. The germline gives CDR1 SQVTM, CDR2 ANQGSEA.

This clonotype was detected ten times or more. One end of the junction fails to match germline, which may point to a read error. The chain employs TRBV7-2 and TRBJ1-5, with D unclear. The germline V gene has CDR1 SGHTA and CDR2 FQGNSA. The CDR3 covers 15 residues. CDR3 coding DNA: TGTGCCAGCAGCTTAGATGGGGTCCGGGGTCAGCCCCAGAATTTT. The encoded protein is CASSLDGVRGQPQNF.

This clonotype was seen ten or more times. The chain links TRBV24-1 to TRBJ2-1; TRBD2 matches 7 bases. CDR1 and CDR2 from the germline V gene are KGHDR and SFDVKD. The V segment lost 5 bases and the J segment 12 bases; nucleotides outside the gene matches: 15. This CDR3 region has 15 residues. CDR3 in DNA: TGTGCCACCAGTGTGGCTAGCGGACCCTTGTCGAGGCAGTTCTTC. As protein: CATSVASGPLSRQFF.

Concerning this clonotype itself: Being one base from a much bigger clone, this may be a read error. The chain uses TRBV5-1 and TRBJ2-5, with TRBD1 identical over 10 bases. Germline assignment: CDR1 SGHRS and CDR2 YFSETQ. This CDR3 comprises 13 residues. The V gene end was trimmed by 7 bases and the J gene end by 4 bases; junction bases not matched to a gene: 4. CDR3 region: CASGTGDRETQYF. The CDR3 DNA sequence: TGCGCCAGCGGGACAGGGGACCGAGAGACCCAGTACTTC.

This clonotype was detected ten times or more. The chain combines TRBV7-2 with TRBJ1-4, with D perhaps matching TRBD1 (6 bases). There are 17 residues in the CDR3. The V end was cut by 5 bases, the J end by 0 bases, with 16 bases between. Germline values: CDR1 SGHTA, CDR2 FQGNSA. CDR3 DNA: TGTGCCAGCAGCACGAGGGTGGGGGCCGCAACTAATGAAAAACTGTTTTTT. Protein sequence: CASSTRVGAATNEKLFF.

This clonotype was observed at least ten times. The J gene is TRBJ1-1, the V gene TRBV3-1; D is uncertain. Between the trimmed V and J ends, which lost 4 bases and 0 bases, there was a span of 12 bases. The CDR3 covers 15 residues. Germline V CDR1 and CDR2: LGHDT, YNNKEL (reference sequence). CDR3 loop: CASSPLGFMNTEAFF. The DNA of the CDR3 is TGTGCCAGCAGCCCCCTGGGGTTCATGAACACTGAAGCTTTCTTT.

This clonotype was detected ten times or more. The chain carries TRBV7-2 and TRBJ2-1, with D perhaps assigned TRBD1 or TRBD2 (5 bases each). The CDR3 totals 16 residues. Between the trimmed V and J ends, which lost 2 bases and 6 bases, there was a span of 17 bases. Germline values: CDR1 SGHTA, CDR2 FQGNSA. CDR3 in amino acids: CASSLFTGAKSNEQFF. The CDR3 DNA reads TGTGCCAGCAGCTTATTTACCGGGGCTAAGAGCAATGAGCAGTTCTTC.